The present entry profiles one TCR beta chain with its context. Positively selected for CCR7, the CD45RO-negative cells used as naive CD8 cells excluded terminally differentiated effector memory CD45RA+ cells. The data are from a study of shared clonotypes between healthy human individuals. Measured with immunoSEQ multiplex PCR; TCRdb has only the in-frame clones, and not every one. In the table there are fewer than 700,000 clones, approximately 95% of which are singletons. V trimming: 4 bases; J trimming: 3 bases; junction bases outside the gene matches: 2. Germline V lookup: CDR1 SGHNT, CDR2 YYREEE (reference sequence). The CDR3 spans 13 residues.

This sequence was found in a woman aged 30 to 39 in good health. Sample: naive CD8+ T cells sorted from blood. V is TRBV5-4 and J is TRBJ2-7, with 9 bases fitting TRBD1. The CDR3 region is CASSPDRGYEQYF. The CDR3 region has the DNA TGTGCCAGCAGCCCGGACAGGGGCTACGAGCAGTACTTC.